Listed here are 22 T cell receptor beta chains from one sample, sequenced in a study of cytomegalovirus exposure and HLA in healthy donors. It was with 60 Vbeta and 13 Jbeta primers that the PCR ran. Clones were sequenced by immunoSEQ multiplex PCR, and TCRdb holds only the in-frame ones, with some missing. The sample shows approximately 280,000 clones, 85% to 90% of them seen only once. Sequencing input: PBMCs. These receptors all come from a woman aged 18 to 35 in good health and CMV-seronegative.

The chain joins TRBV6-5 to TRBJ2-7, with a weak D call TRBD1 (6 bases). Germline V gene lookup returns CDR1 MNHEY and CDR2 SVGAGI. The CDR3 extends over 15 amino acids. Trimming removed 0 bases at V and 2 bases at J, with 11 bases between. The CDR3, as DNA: TGTGCCAGCAGTTACTCGTGGCAGGGGCCCTACGAGCAGTACTTC. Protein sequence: CASSYSWQGPYEQYF.

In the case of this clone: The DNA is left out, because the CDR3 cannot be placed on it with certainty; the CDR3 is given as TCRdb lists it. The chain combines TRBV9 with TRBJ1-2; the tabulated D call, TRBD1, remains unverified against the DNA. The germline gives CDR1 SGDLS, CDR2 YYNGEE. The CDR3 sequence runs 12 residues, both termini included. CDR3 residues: CASSVGPGALSF.

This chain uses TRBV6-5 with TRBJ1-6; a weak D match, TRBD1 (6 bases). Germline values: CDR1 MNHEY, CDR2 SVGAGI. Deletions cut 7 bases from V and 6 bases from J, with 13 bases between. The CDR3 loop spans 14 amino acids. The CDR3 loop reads CASTDGQLNSPLHF. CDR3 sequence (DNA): TGTGCCAGCACCGACGGACAGCTTAATTCACCCCTCCACTTT.

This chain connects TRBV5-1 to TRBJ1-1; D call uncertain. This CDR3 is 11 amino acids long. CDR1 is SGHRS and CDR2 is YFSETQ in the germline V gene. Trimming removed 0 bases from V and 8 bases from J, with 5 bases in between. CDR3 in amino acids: CASSLDPEAFF. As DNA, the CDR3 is TGCGCCAGCAGCTTGGATCCGGAAGCTTTCTTT. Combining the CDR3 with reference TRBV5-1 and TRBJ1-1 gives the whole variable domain KAGVTQTPRYLIKTRGQQVTLSCSPISGHRSVSWYQQTPGQGLQFLFEYFSETQRNKGNFPGRFSGRQFSNSRSEMNVSTLELGDSALYLCASSLDPEAFFGQGTRLTVV.

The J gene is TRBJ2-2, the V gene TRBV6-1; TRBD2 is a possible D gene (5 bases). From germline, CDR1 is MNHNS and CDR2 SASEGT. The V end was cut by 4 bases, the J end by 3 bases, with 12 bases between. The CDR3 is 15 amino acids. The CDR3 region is CASSALPGYTGELFF. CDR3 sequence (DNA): TGTGCCAGCAGTGCCCTCCCGGGGTACACCGGGGAGCTGTTTTTT.

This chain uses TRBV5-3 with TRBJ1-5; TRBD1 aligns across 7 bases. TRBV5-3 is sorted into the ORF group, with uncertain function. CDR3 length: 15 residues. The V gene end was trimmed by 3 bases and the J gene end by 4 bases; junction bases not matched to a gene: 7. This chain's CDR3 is CARSWPGQENQPQHF. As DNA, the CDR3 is TGTGCCAGAAGCTGGCCAGGACAGGAGAATCAGCCCCAGCATTTT.

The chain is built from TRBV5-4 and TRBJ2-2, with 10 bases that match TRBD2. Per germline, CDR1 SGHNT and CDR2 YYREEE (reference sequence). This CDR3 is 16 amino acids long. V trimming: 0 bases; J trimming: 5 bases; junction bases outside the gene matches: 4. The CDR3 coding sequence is TGTGCCAGCAGCTTGGGGGGGACTAGCGTTACCGGGGAGCTGTTTTTT. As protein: CASSLGGTSVTGELFF.

The CDR3 here is CASSRPHRAPEAFF. Here the CDR3 DNA reads TGTGCCAGCAGTCGACCGCACAGGGCCCCTGAAGCTTTCTTT. This chain uses TRBV7-2 with TRBJ1-1; possibly TRBD1 for D (6 bases). CDR3 length: 14 residues. Germline CDR1 and CDR2: SGHTA and FQGNSA. V lost 6 bases, J lost 6 bases, and 17 bases lay in between.

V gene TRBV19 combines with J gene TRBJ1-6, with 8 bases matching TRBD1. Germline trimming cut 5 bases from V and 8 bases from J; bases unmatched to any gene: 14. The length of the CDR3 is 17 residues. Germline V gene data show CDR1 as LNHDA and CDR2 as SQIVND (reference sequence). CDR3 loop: CASSVGTGSSGDSPLHF. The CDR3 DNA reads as TGTGCCAGTAGTGTAGGGACAGGCAGTTCAGGGGATTCACCCCTCCACTTT.

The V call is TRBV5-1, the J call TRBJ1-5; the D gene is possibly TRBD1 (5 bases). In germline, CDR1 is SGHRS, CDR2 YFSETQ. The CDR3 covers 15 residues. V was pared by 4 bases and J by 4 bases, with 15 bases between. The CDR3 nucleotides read TGCGCCAGCAGCAGCGGGGACCTAACGAATCAGCCCCAGCATTTT. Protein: CASSSGDLTNQPQHF.

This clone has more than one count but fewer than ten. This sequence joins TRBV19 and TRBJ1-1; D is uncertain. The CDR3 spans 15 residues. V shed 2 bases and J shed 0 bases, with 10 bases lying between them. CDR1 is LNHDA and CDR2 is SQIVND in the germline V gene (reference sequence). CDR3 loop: CASSIRRAMNTEAFF. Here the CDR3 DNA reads TGTGCCAGTAGTATAAGGAGGGCAATGAACACTGAAGCTTTCTTT.

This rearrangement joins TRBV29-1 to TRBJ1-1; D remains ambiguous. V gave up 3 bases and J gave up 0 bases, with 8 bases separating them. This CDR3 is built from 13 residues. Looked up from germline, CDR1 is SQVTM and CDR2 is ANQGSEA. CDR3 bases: TGCAGCGTTGATCCTACTATGAACACTGAAGCTTTCTTT. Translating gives CSVDPTMNTEAFF.

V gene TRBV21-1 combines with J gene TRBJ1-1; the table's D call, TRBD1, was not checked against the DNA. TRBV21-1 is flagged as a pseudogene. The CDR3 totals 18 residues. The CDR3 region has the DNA TGTGCCAGCAACTATACGGCCCGACAGGGGAAAATGAACACTGAAGCTTTCTTT. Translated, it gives CASNYTARQGKMNTEAFF.

This CDR3 reads CASSPTSGLVYTQYF. CDR3 coding DNA: TGTGCCAGCAGCCCGACTAGCGGGTTAGTTTATACGCAGTATTTT. The chain has TRBV5-4 and TRBJ2-3, with 10 positions matching TRBD2. Losses at the gene ends were 4 bases for V and 7 bases for J; bases not matched to a gene: 9. The CDR3 runs 15 residues. Germline V gene sequence: CDR1 SGHNT, CDR2 YYREEE (reference sequence).

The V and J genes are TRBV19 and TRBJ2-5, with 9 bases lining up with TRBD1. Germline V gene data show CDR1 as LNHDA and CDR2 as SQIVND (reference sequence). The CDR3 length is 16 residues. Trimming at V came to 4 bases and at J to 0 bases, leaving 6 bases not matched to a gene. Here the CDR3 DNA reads TGTGCCAGTAGTACTCCAGGGGACAGGGACCAAGAGACCCAGTACTTC. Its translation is CASSTPGDRDQETQYF.

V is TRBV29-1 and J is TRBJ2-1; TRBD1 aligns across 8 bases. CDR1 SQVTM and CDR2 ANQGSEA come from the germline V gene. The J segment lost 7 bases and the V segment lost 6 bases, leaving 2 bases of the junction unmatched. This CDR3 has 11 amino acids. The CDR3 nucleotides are TGCAGCGTCCGGACAGGGAATGAGCAGTTCTTC. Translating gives CSVRTGNEQFF.

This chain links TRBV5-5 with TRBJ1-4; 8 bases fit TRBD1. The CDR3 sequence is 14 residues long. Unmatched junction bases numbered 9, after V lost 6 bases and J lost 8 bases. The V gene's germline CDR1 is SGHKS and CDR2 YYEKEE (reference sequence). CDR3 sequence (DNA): TGTGCCAGCACCTACAGGGGGGCAGGGGAAAAACTGTTTTTT. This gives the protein CASTYRGAGEKLFF.

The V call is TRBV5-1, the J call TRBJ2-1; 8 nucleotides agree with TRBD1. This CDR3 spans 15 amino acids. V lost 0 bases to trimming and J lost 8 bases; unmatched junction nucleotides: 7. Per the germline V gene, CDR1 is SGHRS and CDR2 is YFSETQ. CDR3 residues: CASSLVGTGGDEQFF. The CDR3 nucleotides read TGCGCCAGCAGCTTGGTTGGGACAGGAGGGGATGAGCAGTTCTTC.

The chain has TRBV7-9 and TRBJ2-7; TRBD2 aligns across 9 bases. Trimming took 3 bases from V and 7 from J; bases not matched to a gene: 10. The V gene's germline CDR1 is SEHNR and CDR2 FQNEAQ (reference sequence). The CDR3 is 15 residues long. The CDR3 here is CASSFISGGLGEQYF. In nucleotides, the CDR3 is TGTGCCAGCAGCTTTATTAGCGGGGGTTTAGGGGAGCAGTACTTC.

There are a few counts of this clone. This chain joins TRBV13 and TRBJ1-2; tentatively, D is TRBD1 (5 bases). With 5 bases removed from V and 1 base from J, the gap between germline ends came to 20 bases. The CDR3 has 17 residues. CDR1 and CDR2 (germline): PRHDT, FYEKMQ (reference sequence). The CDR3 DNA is TGTGCCAGCAGCCCAGAGGGAGGGGAGGAGTTTAACTATGGCTACACCTTC. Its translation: CASSPEGGEEFNYGYTF.

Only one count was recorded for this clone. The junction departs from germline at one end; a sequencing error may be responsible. CDR3 in amino acids: CSSSLGGRGDGYEQYF. The CDR3, as DNA: TGTTCCAGCAGCTTAGGAGGGCGGGGAGATGGGTACGAGCAGTACTTC. This chain connects TRBV7-9 to TRBJ2-7; possible D gene TRBD2, 6 bases. Germline V lookup: CDR1 SEHNR, CDR2 FQNEAQ (reference sequence). The CDR3 runs to 16 residues.

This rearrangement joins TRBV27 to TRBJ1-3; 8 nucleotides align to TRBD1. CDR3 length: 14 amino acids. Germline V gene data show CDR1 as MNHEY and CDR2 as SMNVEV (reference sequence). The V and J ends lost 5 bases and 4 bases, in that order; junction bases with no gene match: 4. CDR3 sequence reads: CASSPWTGGNTIYF. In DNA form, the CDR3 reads TGTGCCAGCAGTCCCTGGACAGGGGGAAACACCATATATTTT.